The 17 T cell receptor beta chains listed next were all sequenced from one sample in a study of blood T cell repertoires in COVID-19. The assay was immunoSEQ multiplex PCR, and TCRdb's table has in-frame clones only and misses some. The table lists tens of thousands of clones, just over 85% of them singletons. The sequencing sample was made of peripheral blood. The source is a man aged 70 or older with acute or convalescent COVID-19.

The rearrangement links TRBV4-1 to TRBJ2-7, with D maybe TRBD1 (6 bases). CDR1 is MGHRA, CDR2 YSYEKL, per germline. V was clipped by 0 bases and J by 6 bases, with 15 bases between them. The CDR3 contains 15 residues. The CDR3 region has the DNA TGCGCCAGCAGCCAAGATCCGGCAGGGGCATTCGAGCAGTACTTC. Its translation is CASSQDPAGAFEQYF.

CDR3 region: CASSYRTGGHYEQYF. The CDR3 DNA reads as TGTGCCAGCAGTTACAGGACGGGAGGTCACTACGAGCAGTACTTC. The chain employs TRBV6-5 and TRBJ2-7; 7 bases match TRBD2. Trimming cost V 2 bases and J 3 bases; bases outside gene matches: 7. This CDR3 has 15 residues. The germline gives CDR1 MNHEY, CDR2 SVGAGI.

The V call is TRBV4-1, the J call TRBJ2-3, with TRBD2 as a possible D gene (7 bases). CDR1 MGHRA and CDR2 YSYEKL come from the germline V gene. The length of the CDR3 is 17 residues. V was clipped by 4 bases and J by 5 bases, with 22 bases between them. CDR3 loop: CASSPTSGRGLRDTQYF. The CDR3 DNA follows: TGCGCCAGCAGCCCAACGAGCGGGCGGGGGCTCCGAGATACGCAGTATTTT.

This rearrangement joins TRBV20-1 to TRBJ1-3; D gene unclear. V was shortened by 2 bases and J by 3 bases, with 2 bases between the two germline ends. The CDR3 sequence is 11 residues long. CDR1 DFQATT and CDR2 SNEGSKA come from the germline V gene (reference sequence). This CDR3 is CSARHGNTIYF. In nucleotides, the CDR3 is TGCAGTGCTAGACATGGAAACACCATATATTTT.

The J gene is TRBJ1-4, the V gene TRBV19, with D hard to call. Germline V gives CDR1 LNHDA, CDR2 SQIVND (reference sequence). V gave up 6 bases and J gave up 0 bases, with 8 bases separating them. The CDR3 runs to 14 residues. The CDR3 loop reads CASRSDTTNEKLFF. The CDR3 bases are TGTGCCAGTAGATCAGATACAACTAATGAAAAACTGTTTTTT. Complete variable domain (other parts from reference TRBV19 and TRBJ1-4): DGGITQSPKYLFRKEGQNVTLSCEQNLNHDAMYWYRQDPGQGLRLIYYSQIVNDFQKGDIAEGYSVSREKKESFPLTVTSAQKNPTAFYLCASRSDTTNEKLFFGSGTQLSVL.

The CDR3: CASSSTSGRAQETQYF. The DNA of the CDR3 is TGTGCCAGTAGTTCGACTAGCGGGAGGGCTCAAGAGACCCAGTACTTC. V gene TRBV19 combines with J gene TRBJ2-5; 14 bases align to TRBD2. Germline assignment: CDR1 LNHDA and CDR2 SQIVND (reference sequence). The CDR3 loop spans 16 amino acids. After removal of 5 bases from V and 2 bases from J, the junction contained 4 bases not matched to a gene.

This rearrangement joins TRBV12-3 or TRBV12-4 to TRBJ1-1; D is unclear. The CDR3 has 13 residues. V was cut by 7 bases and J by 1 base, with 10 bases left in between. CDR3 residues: CASTPLRNTEAFF. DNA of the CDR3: TGTGCCAGCACCCCCCTAAGGAACACTGAAGCTTTCTTT.

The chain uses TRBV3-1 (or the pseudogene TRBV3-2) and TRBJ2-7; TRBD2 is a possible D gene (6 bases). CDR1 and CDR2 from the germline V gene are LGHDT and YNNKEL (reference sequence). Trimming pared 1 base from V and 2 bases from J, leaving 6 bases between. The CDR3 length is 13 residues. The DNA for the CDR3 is TGTGCCAGCAGCCAAGGACTAGCCTACGAGCAGTACGTC. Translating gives CASSQGLAYEQYV.

The CDR3 sequence is CASSERVAGEQYF. The CDR3 DNA reads TGTGCCAGCAGTGAACGCGTTGCGGGAGAGCAGTACTTC. V is TRBV2 and J is TRBJ2-7, with TRBD2 as a possible D gene (6 bases). The CDR3 runs 13 residues. The germline V and J ends were trimmed by 2 bases and 7 bases, with 12 bases remaining between them. From germline, CDR1 is SNHLY and CDR2 FYNNEI.

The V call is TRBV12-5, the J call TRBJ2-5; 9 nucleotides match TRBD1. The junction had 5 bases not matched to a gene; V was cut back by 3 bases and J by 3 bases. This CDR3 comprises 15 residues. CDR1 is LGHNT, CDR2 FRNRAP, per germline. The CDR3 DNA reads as TGTGCTAGTGGTTTAGCGACAGGGGGTAAAGAGACCCAGTACTTC. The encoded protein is CASGLATGGKETQYF.

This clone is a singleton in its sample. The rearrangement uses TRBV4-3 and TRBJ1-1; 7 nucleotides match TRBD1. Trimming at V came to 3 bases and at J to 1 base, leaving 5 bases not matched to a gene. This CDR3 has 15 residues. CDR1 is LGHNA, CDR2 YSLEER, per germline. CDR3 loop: CASSHRWTGNTEAFF. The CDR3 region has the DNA TGCGCCAGCAGCCATCGTTGGACAGGGAACACTGAAGCTTTCTTT.

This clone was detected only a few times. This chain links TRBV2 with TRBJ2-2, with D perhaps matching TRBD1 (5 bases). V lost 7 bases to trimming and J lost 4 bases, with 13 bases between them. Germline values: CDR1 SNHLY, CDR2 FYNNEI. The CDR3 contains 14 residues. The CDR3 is CASTREPSTGELFF. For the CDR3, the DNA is TGTGCCAGCACCAGGGAACCGTCCACCGGGGAGCTGTTTTTT.

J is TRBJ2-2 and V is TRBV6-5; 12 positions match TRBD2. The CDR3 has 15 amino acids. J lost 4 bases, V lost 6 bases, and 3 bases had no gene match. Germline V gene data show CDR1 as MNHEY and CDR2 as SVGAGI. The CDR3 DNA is TGTGCCAGCAGGACTAGCGGGAGTGTCACCGGGGAGCTGTTTTTT. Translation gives CASRTSGSVTGELFF.

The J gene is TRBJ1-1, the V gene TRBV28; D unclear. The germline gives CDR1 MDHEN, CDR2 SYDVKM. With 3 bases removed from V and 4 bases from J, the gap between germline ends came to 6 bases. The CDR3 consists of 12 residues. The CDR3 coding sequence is TGTGCCAGCAGTTTGCGTATCACTGAAGCTTTCTTT. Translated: CASSLRITEAFF.

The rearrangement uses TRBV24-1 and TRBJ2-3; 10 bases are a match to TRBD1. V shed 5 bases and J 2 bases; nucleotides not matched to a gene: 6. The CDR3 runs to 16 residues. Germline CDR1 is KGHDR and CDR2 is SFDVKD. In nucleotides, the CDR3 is TGTGCCACCAGTGGAGTGACAGGGGGCTACACAGATACGCAGTATTTT. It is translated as CATSGVTGGYTDTQYF.

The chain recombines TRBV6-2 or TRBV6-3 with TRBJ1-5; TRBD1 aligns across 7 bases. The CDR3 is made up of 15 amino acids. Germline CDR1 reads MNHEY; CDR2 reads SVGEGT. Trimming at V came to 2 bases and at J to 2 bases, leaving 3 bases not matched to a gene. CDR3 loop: CASSYHTGGNQPQHF. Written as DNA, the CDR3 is TGTGCCAGCAGTTACCACACAGGGGGCAATCAGCCCCAGCATTTT.

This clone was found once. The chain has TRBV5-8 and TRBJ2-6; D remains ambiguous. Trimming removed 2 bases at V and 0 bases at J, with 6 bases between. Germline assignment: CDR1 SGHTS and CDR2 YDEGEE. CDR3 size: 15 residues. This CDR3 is CASSFRVSGANVLTF. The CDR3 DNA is TGTGCCAGCAGCTTTCGGGTCTCTGGGGCCAACGTCCTGACTTTC.